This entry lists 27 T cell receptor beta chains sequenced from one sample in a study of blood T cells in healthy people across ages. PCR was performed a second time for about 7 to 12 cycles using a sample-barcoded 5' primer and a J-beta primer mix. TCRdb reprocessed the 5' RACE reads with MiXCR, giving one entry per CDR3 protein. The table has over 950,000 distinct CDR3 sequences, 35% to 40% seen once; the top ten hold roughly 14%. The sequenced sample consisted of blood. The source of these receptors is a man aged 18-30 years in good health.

This CDR3 reads CASSIDRGQNIYYGYTF. The DNA of the CDR3 is TGTGCCAGCAGCATCGACAGGGGCCAAAATATTTACTATGGCTACACCTTC. The chain uses TRBV11-2 and TRBJ1-2; 8 bases are a match to TRBD1. Germline V lookup: CDR1 SGHAT, CDR2 FQNNGV. The CDR3 has 17 residues. V was pared by 5 bases and J by 3 bases, with 14 bases of the junction left unmatched. Full variable domain (remainder filled in from reference TRBV11-2 and TRBJ1-2): EAGVAQSPRYKIIEKRQSVAFWCNPISGHATLYWYQQILGQGPKLLIQFQNNGVVDDSQLPKDRFSAERLKGVDSTLKIQPAKLEDSAVYLCASSIDRGQNIYYGYTFGSGTRLTVV.

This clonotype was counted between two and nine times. The CDR3 nucleotides read TGTGCCAGCAGCCACCTAGACGGAGAAGCTTTCTTT. Translation gives CASSHLDGEAFF. This rearrangement joins TRBV4-2 to TRBJ1-1; no clear D. Trimming pared 3 bases from V and 8 bases from J, leaving 10 bases between. The CDR3 consists of 12 residues. The germline V gene encodes CDR1 LGHNA and CDR2 YNFKEQ.

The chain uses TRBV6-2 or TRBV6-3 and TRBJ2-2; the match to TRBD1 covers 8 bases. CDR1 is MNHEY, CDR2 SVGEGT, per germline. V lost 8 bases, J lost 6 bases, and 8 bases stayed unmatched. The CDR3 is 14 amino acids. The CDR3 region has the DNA TGTGCCAGCGATCGGCAGGGGGCGGCCGGGGAGCTGTTTTTT. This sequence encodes CASDRQGAAGELFF.

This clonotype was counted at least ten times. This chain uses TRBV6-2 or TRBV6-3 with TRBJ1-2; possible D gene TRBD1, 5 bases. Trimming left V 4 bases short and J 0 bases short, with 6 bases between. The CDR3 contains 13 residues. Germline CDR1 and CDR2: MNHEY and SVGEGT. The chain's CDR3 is CASSSTANYGYTF. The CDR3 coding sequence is TGTGCCAGCAGTTCGACAGCTAACTATGGCTACACCTTC.

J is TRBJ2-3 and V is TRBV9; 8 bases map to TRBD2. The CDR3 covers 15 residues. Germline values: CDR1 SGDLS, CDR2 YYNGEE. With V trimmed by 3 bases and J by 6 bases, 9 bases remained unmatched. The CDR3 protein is CASSALAGREDTQYF. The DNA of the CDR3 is TGTGCCAGCAGCGCTCTAGCGGGCCGGGAGGATACGCAGTATTTT.

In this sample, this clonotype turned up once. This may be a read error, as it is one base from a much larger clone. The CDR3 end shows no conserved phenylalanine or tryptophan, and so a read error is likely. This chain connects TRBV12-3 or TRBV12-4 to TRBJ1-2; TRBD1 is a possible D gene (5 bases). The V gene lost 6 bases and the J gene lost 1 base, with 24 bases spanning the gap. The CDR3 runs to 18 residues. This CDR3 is CASSPSGGGHNINYGYTS. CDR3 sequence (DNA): TGTGCCAGCAGCCCGTCGGGCGGGGGTCATAATATTAACTATGGCTACACCTCC.

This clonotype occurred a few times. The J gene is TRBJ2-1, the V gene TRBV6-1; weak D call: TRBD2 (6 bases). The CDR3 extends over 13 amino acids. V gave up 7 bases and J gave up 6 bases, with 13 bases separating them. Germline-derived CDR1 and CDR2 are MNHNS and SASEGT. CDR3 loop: CASTWTTRNEQFF. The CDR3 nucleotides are TGTGCCAGCACCTGGACTACTCGCAATGAGCAGTTCTTC.

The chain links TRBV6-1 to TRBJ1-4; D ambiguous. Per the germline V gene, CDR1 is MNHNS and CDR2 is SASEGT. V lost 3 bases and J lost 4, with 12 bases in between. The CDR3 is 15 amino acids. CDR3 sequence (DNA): TGTGCCAGCAGTGATGGACCCTTCCTTAATGAAAAACTGTTTTTT. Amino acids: CASSDGPFLNEKLFF.

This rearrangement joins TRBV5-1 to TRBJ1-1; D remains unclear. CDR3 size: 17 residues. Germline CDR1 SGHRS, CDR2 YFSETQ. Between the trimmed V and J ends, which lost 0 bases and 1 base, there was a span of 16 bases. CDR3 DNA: TGCGCCAGCAGCTTGGAACCACGGATCCTTGGGAACACTGAAGCTTTCTTT. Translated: CASSLEPRILGNTEAFF. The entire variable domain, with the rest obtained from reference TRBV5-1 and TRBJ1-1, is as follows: KAGVTQTPRYLIKTRGQQVTLSCSPISGHRSVSWYQQTPGQGLQFLFEYFSETQRNKGNFPGRFSGRQFSNSRSEMNVSTLELGDSALYLCASSLEPRILGNTEAFFGQGTRLTVV.

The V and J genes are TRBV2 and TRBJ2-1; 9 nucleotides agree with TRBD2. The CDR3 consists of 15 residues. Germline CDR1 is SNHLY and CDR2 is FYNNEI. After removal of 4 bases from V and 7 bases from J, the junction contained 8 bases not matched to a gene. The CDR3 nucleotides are TGTGCCAGCAGTGTCGTGGGACTAGCAGGGAATGAGCAGTTCTTC. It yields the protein CASSVVGLAGNEQFF.

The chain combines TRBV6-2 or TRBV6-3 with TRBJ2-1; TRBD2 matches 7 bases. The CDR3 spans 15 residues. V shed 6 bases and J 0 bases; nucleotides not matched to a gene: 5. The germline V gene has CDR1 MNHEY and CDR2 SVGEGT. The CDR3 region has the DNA TGTGCCAGCAGCGTCAGCGGGATCTCCTACAATGAGCAGTTCTTC. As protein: CASSVSGISYNEQFF.

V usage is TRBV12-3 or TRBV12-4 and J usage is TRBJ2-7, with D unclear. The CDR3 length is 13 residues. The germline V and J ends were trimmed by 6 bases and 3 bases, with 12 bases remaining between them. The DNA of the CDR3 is TGTGCCAGCAGCCTGTACATGGACTACGAGCAGTACTTC. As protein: CASSLYMDYEQYF.

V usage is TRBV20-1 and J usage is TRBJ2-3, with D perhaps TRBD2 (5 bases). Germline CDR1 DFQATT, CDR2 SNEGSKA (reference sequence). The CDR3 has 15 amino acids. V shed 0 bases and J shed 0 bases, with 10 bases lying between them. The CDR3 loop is CSARDSSSSTDTQYF. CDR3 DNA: TGCAGTGCTAGAGATTCTAGCAGTAGCACAGATACGCAGTATTTT.

CDR3 nucleotides: TGTGCCAGCAGTGCTTCCTTTCCGGAAGGTAATGGCTACACCTTC. As protein: CASSASFPEGNGYTF. This chain uses TRBV25-1 with TRBJ1-2; D is undetermined. Germline V gene data show CDR1 as MGHDK and CDR2 as SYGVNS. The CDR3 spans 15 residues. Trimming took off 4 bases at V and 6 bases at J, with 18 bases between the two ends.

The CDR3 protein is CASSFLTGDSFNEQYF. The DNA for the CDR3 is TGTGCCAGCAGCTTCCTTACAGGGGATTCCTTCAATGAGCAGTACTTC. J is TRBJ2-5 and V is TRBV7-6; 7 nucleotides line up with TRBD1. Trimming at V came to 3 bases and at J to 11 bases, leaving 18 bases not matched to a gene. The germline V gene has CDR1 SGHVS and CDR2 FNYEAQ. The CDR3 runs 16 residues.

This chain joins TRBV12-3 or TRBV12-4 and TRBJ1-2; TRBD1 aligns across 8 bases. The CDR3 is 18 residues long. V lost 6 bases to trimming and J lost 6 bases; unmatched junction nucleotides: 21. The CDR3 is CASRTGQGRGDYGDGYTF. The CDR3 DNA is TGTGCCAGCAGGACCGGACAGGGCCGGGGGGATTACGGCGATGGCTACACCTTC.

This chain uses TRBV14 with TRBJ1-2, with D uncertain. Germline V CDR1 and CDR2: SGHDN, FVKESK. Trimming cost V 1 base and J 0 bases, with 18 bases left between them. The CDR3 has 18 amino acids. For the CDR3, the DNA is TGTGCCAGCAGCCAAGTTAAGAGAAACAGATATACTAACTATGGCTACACCTTC. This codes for CASSQVKRNRYTNYGYTF. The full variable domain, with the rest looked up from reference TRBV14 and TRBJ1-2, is EAGVTQFPSHSVIEKGQTVTLRCDPISGHDNLYWYRRVMGKEIKFLLHFVKESKQDESGMPNNRFLAERTGGTYSTLKVQPAELEDSGVYFCASSQVKRNRYTNYGYTFGSGTRLTVV.

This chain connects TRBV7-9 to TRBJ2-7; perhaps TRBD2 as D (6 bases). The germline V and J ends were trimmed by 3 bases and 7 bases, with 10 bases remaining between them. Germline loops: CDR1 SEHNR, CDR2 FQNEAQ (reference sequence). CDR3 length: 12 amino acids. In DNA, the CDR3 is TGTGCCAGCAGCTTTCTCGCGGGGGAGCAGTACTTC. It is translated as CASSFLAGEQYF. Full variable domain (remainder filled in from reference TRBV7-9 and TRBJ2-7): DTGVSQNPRHKITKRGQNVTFRCDPISEHNRLYWYRQTLGQGPEFLTYFQNEAQLEKSRLLSDRFSAERPKGSFSTLEIQRTEQGDSAMYLCASSFLAGEQYFGPGTRLTVT.

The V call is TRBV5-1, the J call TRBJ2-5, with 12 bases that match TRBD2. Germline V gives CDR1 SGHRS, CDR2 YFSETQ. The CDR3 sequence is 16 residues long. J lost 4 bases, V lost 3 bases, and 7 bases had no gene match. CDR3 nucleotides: TGCGCCAGCAGCTCCTCGACTAGCGGGGGATTAGAGACCCAGTACTTC. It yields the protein CASSSSTSGGLETQYF. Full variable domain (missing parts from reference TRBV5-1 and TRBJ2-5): KAGVTQTPRYLIKTRGQQVTLSCSPISGHRSVSWYQQTPGQGLQFLFEYFSETQRNKGNFPGRFSGRQFSNSRSEMNVSTLELGDSALYLCASSSSTSGGLETQYFGPGTRLLVL.

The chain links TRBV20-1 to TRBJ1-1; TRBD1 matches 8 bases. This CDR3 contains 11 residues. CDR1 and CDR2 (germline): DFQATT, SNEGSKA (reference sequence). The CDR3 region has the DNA TGCAGAGGGACAGGGAACACTGAAGCTTTCTTT. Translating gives CRGTGNTEAFF.

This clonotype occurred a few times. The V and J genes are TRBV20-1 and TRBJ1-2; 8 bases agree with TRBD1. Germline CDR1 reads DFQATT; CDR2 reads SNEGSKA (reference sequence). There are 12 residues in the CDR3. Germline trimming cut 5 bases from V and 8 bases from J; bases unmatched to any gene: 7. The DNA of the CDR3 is TGCAGTGCTGAAGACAGGGACAGGGGCTACACCTTC. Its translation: CSAEDRDRGYTF.

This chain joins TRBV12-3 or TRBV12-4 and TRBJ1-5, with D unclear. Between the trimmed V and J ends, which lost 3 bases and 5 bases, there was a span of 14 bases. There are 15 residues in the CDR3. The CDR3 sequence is CASSFAGFGDQPQHF. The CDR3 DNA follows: TGTGCCAGCAGTTTCGCGGGTTTTGGCGATCAGCCCCAGCATTTT.

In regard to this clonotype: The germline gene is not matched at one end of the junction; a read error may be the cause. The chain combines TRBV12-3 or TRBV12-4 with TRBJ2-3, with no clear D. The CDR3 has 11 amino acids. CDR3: CTSSLTDTQYF. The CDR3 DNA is TGTACCAGCAGTCTTACAGATACGCAGTATTTT.

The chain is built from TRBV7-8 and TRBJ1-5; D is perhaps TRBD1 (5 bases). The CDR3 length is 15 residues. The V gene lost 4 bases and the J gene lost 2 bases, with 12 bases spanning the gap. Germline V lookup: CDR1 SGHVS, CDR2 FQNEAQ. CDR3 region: CASSSRDSRNQPQHF. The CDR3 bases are TGTGCCAGCAGCTCCCGGGACTCCCGCAATCAGCCCCAGCATTTT.

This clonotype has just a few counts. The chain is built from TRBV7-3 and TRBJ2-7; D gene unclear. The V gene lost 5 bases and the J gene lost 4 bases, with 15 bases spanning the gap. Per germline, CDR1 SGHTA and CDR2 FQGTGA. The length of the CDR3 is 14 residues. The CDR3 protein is CASSPEARIYEQYF. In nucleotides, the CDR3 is TGTGCCAGCAGCCCCGAGGCTCGGATTTACGAGCAGTACTTC.

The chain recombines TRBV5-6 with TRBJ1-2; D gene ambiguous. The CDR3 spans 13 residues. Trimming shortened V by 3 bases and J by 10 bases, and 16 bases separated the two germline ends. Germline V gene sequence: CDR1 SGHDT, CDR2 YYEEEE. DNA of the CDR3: TGTGCCAGCAGCTCCACCGGACCTTTTGACTACACCTTC. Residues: CASSSTGPFDYTF.

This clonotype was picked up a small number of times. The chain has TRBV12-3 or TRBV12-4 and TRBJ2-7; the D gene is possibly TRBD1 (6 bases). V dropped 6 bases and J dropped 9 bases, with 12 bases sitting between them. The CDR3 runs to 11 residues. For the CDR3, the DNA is TGTGCCAGCAGCAAGCGACAGGCGCAGTACTTC. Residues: CASSKRQAQYF.